The next 15 T cell receptor beta chains were all read from a single sample in a study of blood T cell repertoires in COVID-19. The data were produced by immunoSEQ multiplex PCR, yet TCRdb's version contains in-frame clones alone and is incomplete. The sample shows 90,000 or so clones, 80% to 90% of them seen only once. The specimen was peripheral blood. The receptors were gathered from an elderly man with acute or convalescent COVID-19.

This chain links TRBV7-2 with TRBJ1-1; a possible D gene is TRBD1 (5 bases). V was clipped by 3 bases and J by 1 base, with 9 bases between them. The CDR3 totals 14 residues. The germline V gene has CDR1 SGHTA and CDR2 FQGNSA. The CDR3 nucleotides read TGTGCCAGCAGCTTCTTACAGGCGAACACTGAAGCTTTCTTT. Its translation is CASSFLQANTEAFF.

The chain employs TRBV5-1 and TRBJ1-2, with D possibly TRBD1 on 6 matching bases. CDR1 and CDR2 (germline): SGHRS, YFSETQ. The germline V and J ends were trimmed by 4 bases and 2 bases, with 12 bases remaining between them. The CDR3 sequence is 14 residues long. CDR3 residues: CASSVQGFNYGYTF. DNA of the CDR3: TGCGCCAGCAGCGTGCAGGGGTTCAACTATGGCTACACCTTC.

The rearrangement joins TRBV12-5 to TRBJ1-6; 8 nucleotides align to TRBD1. J was trimmed by 7 bases and V by 6 bases; bases with no gene match: 8. The germline V gene has CDR1 LGHNT and CDR2 FRNRAP. There are 15 residues in the CDR3. In nucleotides, the CDR3 is TGTGCTAGTGGCCACTGGACAGGGAAGAATTCACCCCTCCACTTT. Amino acid sequence: CASGHWTGKNSPLHF.

The chain has TRBV6-5 and TRBJ1-3; possibly TRBD1 for D (6 bases). Germline assignment: CDR1 MNHEY and CDR2 SVGAGI. The CDR3 sequence is 14 residues long. Deletions cut 7 bases from V and 0 bases from J, with 10 bases between. Here the CDR3 reads CASIGQSSGNTIYF. In nucleotides, the CDR3 is TGTGCCAGCATTGGACAGAGCTCTGGAAACACCATATATTTT.

The V call is TRBV11-2, the J call TRBJ2-7; 8 nucleotides line up with TRBD1. Germline values: CDR1 SGHAT, CDR2 FQNNGV. V lost 6 bases to trimming and J lost 1 base; unmatched junction nucleotides: 5. The CDR3 is 14 amino acids. The CDR3 reads CASSGQGISYEQYF. In DNA form, the CDR3 reads TGTGCCAGCAGTGGACAGGGCATTTCCTACGAGCAGTACTTC.

The chain links TRBV9 to TRBJ2-7, with 7 bases lining up with TRBD1. The CDR3 consists of 17 residues. CDR1 SGDLS and CDR2 YYNGEE come from the germline V gene. V dropped 3 bases and J dropped 0; count of bases not matched to a gene: 12. CDR3 DNA: TGTGCCAGCAGCGGGGGCCTGGGACAGAATATCTCCTACGAGCAGTACTTC. It is translated as CASSGGLGQNISYEQYF.

V gene TRBV2 combines with J gene TRBJ1-2, with a possible D match to TRBD1 (6 bases). Germline V gene data show CDR1 as SNHLY and CDR2 as FYNNEI. Trimming left V 4 bases short and J 0 bases short, with 15 bases between. This CDR3 is 16 amino acids long. This chain's CDR3 is CASSVGGLRANYGYTF. The DNA of the CDR3 is TGTGCCAGCAGTGTCGGGGGGCTCCGAGCTAACTATGGCTACACCTTC.

The chain links TRBV7-2 to TRBJ2-1, with 7 bases identical to TRBD2. Trimming took 7 bases from V and 0 from J; bases not matched to a gene: 6. The germline CDR1 and CDR2 sequences are SGHTA and FQGNSA. The CDR3 sequence is 15 residues long. The CDR3 reads CASNGGRSSYNEQFF. CDR3 nucleotide sequence: TGTGCCAGCAACGGGGGGAGAAGCTCCTACAATGAGCAGTTCTTC.

The rearrangement uses TRBV4-3 and TRBJ2-7; 13 bases are a match to TRBD2. The junction had 6 bases not matched to a gene; V was cut back by 3 bases and J by 4 bases. Germline assignment: CDR1 LGHNA and CDR2 YSLEER. The CDR3 is 16 residues long. CDR3 residues: CASSQTTSGRAYEQYF. The CDR3 DNA is TGCGCCAGCAGCCAGACCACTAGCGGGAGGGCGTACGAGCAGTACTTC.

The chain joins TRBV19 to TRBJ1-2, with TRBD1 as a possible D gene (5 bases). V lost 7 bases and J 5 bases, leaving 17 bases between the germline ends. The CDR3 is 14 residues long. Germline CDR1 and CDR2: LNHDA and SQIVND (reference sequence). This chain's CDR3 is CASTPTDPRYGYTF. The CDR3 region has the DNA TGTGCCAGTACCCCGACAGACCCGAGGTATGGCTACACCTTC.

The chain carries TRBV20-1 and TRBJ1-5, with D tentatively TRBD1 (6 bases). Germline V gene sequence: CDR1 DFQATT, CDR2 SNEGSKA (reference sequence). V lost 3 bases and J lost 2, with 14 bases in between. This CDR3 comprises 15 residues. CDR3 in DNA: TGCAGTGCTAGTGTCAGGGGTCGAGGCAATCAGCCCCAGCATTTT. Amino acids: CSASVRGRGNQPQHF.

The CDR3 region is CASNSRPGQGYGYTF. The CDR3 DNA follows: TGTGCCAGCAACTCCCGCCCGGGACAGGGATACGGCTACACCTTC. This rearrangement joins TRBV27 to TRBJ1-2; 9 bases are shared with TRBD1. Trimming at V came to 7 bases and at J to 8 bases, leaving 14 bases not matched to a gene. CDR1 is MNHEY, CDR2 SMNVEV, per germline (reference sequence). CDR3 size: 15 residues.

The chain uses TRBV19 and TRBJ2-2; D is ambiguous. The germline CDR1 and CDR2 sequences are LNHDA and SQIVND (reference sequence). The CDR3 is 15 amino acids. V dropped 3 bases and J dropped 1 base, with 9 bases sitting between them. As DNA, the CDR3 is TGTGCCAGTAGTATCAGTACCCAGAACACCGGGGAGCTGTTTTTT. As protein: CASSISTQNTGELFF.

V and J are TRBV27 and TRBJ1-1, with D perhaps matching TRBD1 (5 bases). V shed 7 bases and J shed 6 bases, with 15 bases lying between them. The germline V gene has CDR1 MNHEY and CDR2 SMNVEV (reference sequence). The CDR3 runs 13 residues. CDR3 sequence reads: CASIIRGGAEAFF. The CDR3 bases are TGTGCCAGCATCATTCGCGGGGGGGCTGAAGCTTTCTTT.

The genes are TRBV2 and TRBJ2-5; D perhaps matches TRBD2 (5 bases). V was clipped by 4 bases and J by 4 bases, with 7 bases between them. The CDR3 sequence is 12 residues long. Germline loops: CDR1 SNHLY, CDR2 FYNNEI. This CDR3 is CASSGLAETQYF. The CDR3, as DNA: TGTGCCAGCAGTGGTCTAGCAGAGACCCAGTACTTC.